The 7 T cell receptor beta chains reported below all come from one sample, sequenced in a study of TIL therapy for anti-PD-1-resistant metastatic lung cancer. The immunoSEQ assay was v3. Here immunoSEQ multiplex PCR was the method, and the copy in TCRdb shows in-frame clones only, minus some. The sample lists under 65,000 clones; around four fifths were seen once. Described time point: pre-treatment sample, taken before nivolumab and TIL therapy. Here the sequenced sample was blood, taken at baseline. The receptors derive from a person between 30 and 80 years old with non-small cell lung cancer.

The chain has TRBV7-9 and TRBJ2-3; D tentatively reads TRBD1 or TRBD2 (6 bases each). The CDR3 totals 15 residues. Trimming took off 2 bases at V and 2 bases at J, with 11 bases between the two ends. Germline values: CDR1 SEHNR, CDR2 FQNEAQ (reference sequence). CDR3 protein: CASSLLGGNTDTQYF. In DNA form, the CDR3 reads TGTGCCAGCAGCTTACTAGGGGGGAACACAGATACGCAGTATTTT.

The chain carries TRBV10-2 and TRBJ1-6; D unclear. This CDR3 contains 14 residues. Looked up from germline, CDR1 is WSHSY and CDR2 is SAAADI. V was pared by 0 bases and J by 9 bases, with 9 bases between. The CDR3 here is CASSESGGFSPLHF. The CDR3 nucleotides are TGCGCCAGCAGTGAGTCAGGCGGCTTTTCACCCCTCCACTTT.

The gene calls are TRBV10-3 and TRBJ1-5; tentative D call: TRBD1 (5 bases). There are 14 residues in the CDR3. V lost 4 bases, J lost 7 bases, and 14 bases lay in between. The germline CDR1 and CDR2 sequences are ENHRY and SYGVKD. The CDR3 nucleotides read TGTGCCATCAGTGCCGCTGTCAGGGAGCAGCCCCAGCATTTT. Encoded protein: CAISAAVREQPQHF.

This chain uses TRBV30 with TRBJ1-2, with TRBD1 identical over 9 bases. CDR1 and CDR2 from the germline V gene are GTSNPN and SVGIG (reference sequence). V lost 0 bases and J lost 5; bases outside the gene matches: 4. The CDR3 consists of 14 residues. The CDR3 loop is CAWSVGTGIYGYTF. The CDR3 DNA sequence: TGTGCCTGGAGTGTGGGGACAGGGATTTATGGCTACACCTTC.

In its sample, this clone was seen a few times. V and J are TRBV3-1 (or the pseudogene TRBV3-2) and TRBJ1-1; D not certain. Germline assignment: CDR1 LGHDT and CDR2 YNNKEL (reference sequence). Trimming took 4 bases from V and 4 from J, leaving 10 bases between them. The CDR3 is 13 residues long. CDR3 sequence: CASSRGEGTEAFF. CDR3 sequence (DNA): TGTGCCAGCAGCCGAGGAGAGGGCACTGAAGCTTTCTTT.

V is TRBV2 and J is TRBJ2-7, with TRBD2 matching over 11 bases. Unmatched junction bases numbered 8, after V lost 4 bases and J lost 6 bases. Germline loops: CDR1 SNHLY, CDR2 FYNNEI. The CDR3 consists of 15 residues. This CDR3 is CASSAALAGGREQYF. In nucleotides, the CDR3 is TGTGCCAGCAGTGCCGCTTTAGCGGGAGGGCGCGAGCAGTACTTC.

V gene TRBV18 combines with J gene TRBJ1-6; TRBD1 agrees at 7 bases. Per germline, CDR1 KGHSH and CDR2 LQKENI. The CDR3 spans 15 residues. J lost 7 bases, V lost 5 bases, and 8 bases had no gene match. CDR3 protein: CASSGDRAGNSPLHF. DNA for the CDR3: TGTGCCAGCTCAGGCGACAGGGCAGGAAATTCACCCCTCCACTTT. Combining the CDR3 with reference TRBV18 and TRBJ1-6 gives the whole variable domain NAGVMQNPRHLVRRRGQEARLRCSPMKGHSHVYWYRQLPEEGLKFMVYLQKENIIDESGMPKERFSAEFPKEGPSILRIQQVVRGDSAAYFCASSGDRAGNSPLHFGNGTRLTVT.